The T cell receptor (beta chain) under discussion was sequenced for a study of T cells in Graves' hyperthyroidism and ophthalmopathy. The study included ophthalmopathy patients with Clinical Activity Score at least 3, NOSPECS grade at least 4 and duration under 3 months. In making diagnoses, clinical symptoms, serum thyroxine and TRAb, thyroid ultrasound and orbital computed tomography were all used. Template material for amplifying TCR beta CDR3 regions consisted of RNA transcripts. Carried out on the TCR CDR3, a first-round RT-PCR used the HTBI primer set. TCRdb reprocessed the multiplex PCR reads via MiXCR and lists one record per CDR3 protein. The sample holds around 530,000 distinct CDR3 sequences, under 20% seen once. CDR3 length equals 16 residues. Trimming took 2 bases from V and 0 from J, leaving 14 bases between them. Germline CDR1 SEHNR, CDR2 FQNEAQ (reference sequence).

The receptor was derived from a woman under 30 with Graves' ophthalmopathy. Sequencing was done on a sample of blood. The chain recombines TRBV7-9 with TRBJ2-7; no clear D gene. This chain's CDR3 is CASSLTYGRISYEQYF. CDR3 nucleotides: TGTGCCAGCAGCTTAACTTACGGACGTATCTCCTACGAGCAGTACTTC.